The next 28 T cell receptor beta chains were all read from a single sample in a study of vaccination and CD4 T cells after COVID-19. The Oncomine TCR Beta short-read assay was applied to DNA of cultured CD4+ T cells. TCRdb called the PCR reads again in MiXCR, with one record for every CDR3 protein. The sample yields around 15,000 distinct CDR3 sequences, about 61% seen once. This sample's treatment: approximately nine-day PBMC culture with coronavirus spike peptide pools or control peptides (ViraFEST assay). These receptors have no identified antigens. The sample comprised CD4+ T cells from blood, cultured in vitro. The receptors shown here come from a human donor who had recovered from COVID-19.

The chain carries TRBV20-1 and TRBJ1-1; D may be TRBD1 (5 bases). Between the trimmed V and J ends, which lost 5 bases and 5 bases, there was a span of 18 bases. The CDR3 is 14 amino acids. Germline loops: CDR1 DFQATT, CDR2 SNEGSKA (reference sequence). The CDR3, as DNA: TGCAGTGCTGGACAAGGCGGGGGTGGAACTGAAGCTTTCTTT. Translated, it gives CSAGQGGGGTEAFF.

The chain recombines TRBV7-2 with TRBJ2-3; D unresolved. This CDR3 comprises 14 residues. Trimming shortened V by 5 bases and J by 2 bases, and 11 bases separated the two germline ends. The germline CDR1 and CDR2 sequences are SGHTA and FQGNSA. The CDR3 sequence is CASSLSDNTDTQYF. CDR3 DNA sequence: TGTGCCAGCAGCCTTTCAGATAACACAGATACGCAGTATTTT.

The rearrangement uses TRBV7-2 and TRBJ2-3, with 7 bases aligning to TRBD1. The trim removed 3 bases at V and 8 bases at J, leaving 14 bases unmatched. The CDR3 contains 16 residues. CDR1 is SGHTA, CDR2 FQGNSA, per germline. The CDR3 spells CASSLSGQVLDGTQYF. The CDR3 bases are TGTGCCAGCAGCTTGTCCGGACAGGTCCTCGATGGTACGCAGTATTTT.

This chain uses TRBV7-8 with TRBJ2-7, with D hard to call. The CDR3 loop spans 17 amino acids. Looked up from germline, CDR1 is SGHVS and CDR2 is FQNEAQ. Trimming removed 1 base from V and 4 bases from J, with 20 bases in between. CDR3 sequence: CASSLGSDGISVYEQYF. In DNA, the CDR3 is TGTGCCAGCAGCTTAGGTTCGGATGGGATCAGCGTTTACGAGCAGTACTTC.

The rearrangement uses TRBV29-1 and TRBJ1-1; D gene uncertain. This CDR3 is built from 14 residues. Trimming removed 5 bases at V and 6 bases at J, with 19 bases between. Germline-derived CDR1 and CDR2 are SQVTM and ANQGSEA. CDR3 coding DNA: TGCAGCGTTCAAAAGGGAGGGTTCGACTCTGAAGCTTTCTTT. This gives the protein CSVQKGGFDSEAFF.

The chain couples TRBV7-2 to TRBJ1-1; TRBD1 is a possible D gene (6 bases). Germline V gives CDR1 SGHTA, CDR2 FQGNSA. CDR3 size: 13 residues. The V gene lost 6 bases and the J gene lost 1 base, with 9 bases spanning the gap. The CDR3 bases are TGTGCCAGCAGTCGACAGGAGAACACTGAAGCTTTCTTT. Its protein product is CASSRQENTEAFF.

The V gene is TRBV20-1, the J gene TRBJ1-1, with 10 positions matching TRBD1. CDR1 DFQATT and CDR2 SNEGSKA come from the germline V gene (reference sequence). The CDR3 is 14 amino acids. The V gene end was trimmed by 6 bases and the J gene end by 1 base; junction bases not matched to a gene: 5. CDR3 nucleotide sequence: TGCAGTGCCGGGACAGGGGAATGGAACACTGAAGCTTTCTTT. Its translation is CSAGTGEWNTEAFF.

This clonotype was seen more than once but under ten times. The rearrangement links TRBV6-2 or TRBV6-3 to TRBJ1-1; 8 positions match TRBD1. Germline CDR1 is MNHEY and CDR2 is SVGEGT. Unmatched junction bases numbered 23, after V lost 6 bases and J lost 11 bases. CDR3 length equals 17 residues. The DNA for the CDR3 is TGTGCCAGCAGCCTCCCTACTACCTGGCAGGGGGCAATCAGGGCTTTCTTT. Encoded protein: CASSLPTTWQGAIRAFF.

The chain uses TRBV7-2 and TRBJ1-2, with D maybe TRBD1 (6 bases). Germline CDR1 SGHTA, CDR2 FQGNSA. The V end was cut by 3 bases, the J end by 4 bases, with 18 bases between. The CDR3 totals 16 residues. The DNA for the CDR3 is TGTGCCAGCAGCTTCTACGGACAGAGCGTTCCCTATGGCTACACCTTC. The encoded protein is CASSFYGQSVPYGYTF.

The CDR3: CASSRVYQETQYF. CDR3 nucleotides: TGTGCCAGCAGCCGGGTGTACCAAGAGACCCAGTACTTC. The V and J genes are TRBV11-2 and TRBJ2-5; D gene unclear. The germline V gene encodes CDR1 SGHAT and CDR2 FQNNGV. Trimming shortened V by 5 bases and J by 0 bases, and 7 bases separated the two germline ends. There are 13 residues in the CDR3.

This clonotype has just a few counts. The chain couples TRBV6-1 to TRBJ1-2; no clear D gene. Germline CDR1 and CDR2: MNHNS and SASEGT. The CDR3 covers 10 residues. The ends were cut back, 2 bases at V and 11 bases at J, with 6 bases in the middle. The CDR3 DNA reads TGTGCCAGCAGTGAAATAGGGTACACCTTC. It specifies CASSEIGYTF.

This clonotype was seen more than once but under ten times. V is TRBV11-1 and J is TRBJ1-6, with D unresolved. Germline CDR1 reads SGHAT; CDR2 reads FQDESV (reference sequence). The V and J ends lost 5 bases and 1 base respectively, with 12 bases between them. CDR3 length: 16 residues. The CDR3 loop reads CASSRTSGSYNSPLHF. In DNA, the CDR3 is TGTGCCAGCAGCCGGACTTCTGGTTCCTATAATTCACCCCTCCACTTT.

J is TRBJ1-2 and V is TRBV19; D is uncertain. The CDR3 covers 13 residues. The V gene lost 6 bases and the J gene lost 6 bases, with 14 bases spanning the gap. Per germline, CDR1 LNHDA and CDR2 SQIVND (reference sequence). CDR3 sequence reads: CASRTRGTHGYTF. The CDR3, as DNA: TGTGCCAGTAGGACCCGGGGAACCCATGGCTACACCTTC.

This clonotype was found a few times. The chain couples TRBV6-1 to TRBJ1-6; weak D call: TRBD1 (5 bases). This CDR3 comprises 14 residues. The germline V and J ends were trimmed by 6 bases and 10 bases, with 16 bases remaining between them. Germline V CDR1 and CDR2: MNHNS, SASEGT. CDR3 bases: TGTGCCAGCAGCGCGACAGATTTTGAATCACCCCTCCACTTT. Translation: CASSATDFESPLHF.

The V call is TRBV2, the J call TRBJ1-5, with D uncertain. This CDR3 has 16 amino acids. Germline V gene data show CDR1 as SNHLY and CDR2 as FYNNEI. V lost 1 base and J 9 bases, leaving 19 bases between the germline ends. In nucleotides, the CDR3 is TGTGCCAGCAGTGAAGGGCAGGAGCTAAGTCATTGGCCCCAGCATTTT. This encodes CASSEGQELSHWPQHF.

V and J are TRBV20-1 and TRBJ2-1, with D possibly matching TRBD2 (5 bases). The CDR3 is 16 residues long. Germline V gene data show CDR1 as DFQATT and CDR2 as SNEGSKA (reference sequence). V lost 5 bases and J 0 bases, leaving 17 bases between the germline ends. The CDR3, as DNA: TGCAGTGCTCGTCACTTTAGCGTCAGCTCCTACAATGAGCAGTTCTTC. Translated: CSARHFSVSSYNEQFF.

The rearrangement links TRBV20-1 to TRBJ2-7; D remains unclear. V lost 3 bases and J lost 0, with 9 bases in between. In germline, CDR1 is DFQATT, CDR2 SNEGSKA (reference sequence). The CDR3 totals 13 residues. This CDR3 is CSASYSSSYEQYF. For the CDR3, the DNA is TGCAGTGCTAGTTACAGTAGCTCCTACGAGCAGTACTTC.

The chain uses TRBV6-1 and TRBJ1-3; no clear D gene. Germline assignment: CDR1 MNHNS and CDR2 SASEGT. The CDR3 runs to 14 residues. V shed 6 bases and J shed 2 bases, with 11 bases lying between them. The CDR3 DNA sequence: TGTGCCAGCAGCCCCCGATGGGCTGGAAACACCATATATTTT. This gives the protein CASSPRWAGNTIYF.

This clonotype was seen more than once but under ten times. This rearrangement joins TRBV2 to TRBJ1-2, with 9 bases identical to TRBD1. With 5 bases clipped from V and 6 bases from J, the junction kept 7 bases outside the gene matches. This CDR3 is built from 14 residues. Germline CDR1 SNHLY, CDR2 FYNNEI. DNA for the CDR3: TGTGCCAGCAGTCGGGACAGGGAATCGGATGGCTACACCTTC. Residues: CASSRDRESDGYTF. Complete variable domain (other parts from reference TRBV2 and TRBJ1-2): EPEVTQTPSHQVTQMGQEVILRCVPISNHLYFYWYRQILGQKVEFLVSFYNNEISEKSEIFDDQFSVERPDGSNFTLKIRSTKLEDSAMYFCASSRDRESDGYTFGSGTRLTVV.

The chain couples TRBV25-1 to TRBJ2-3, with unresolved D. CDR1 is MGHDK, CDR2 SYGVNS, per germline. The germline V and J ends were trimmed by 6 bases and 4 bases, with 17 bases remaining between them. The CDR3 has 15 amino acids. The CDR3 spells CASRPASNTPDTQYF. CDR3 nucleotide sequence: TGTGCCAGCAGACCAGCGTCTAACACTCCAGATACGCAGTATTTT. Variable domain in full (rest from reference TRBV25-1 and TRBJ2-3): EADIYQTPRYLVIGTGKKITLECSQTMGHDKMYWYQQDPGMELHLIHYSYGVNSTEKGDLSSESTVSRIRTEHFPLTLESARPSHTSQYLCASRPASNTPDTQYFGPGTRLTVL.

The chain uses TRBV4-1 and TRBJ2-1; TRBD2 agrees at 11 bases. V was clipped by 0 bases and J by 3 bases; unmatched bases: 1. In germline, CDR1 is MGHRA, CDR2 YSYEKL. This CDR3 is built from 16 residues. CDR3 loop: CASSQEGLADYNEQFF. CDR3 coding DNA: TGCGCCAGCAGCCAAGAGGGACTAGCGGACTACAATGAGCAGTTCTTC.

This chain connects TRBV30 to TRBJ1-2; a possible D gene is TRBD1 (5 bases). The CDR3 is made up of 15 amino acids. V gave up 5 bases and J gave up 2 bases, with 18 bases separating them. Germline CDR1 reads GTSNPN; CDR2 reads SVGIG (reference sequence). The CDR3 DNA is TGTGCCTGGGGCAGAAGACAGTTGGGCAACTATGGCTACACCTTC. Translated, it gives CAWGRRQLGNYGYTF.

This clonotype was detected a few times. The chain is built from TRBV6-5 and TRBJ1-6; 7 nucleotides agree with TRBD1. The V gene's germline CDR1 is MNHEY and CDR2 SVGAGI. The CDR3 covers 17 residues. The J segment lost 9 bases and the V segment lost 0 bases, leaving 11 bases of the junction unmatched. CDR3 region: CASSYSIFETGSSPLHF. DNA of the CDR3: TGTGCCAGCAGTTACTCGATCTTTGAGACAGGGAGTTCACCCCTCCACTTT.

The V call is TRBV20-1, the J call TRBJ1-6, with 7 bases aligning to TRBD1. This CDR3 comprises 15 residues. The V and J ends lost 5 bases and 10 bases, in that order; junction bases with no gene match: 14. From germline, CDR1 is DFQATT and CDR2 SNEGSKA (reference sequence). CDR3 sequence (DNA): TGCAGTGCTCTAGGTTCTGGACAGGAGCGGTCACCCCTCCACTTT. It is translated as CSALGSGQERSPLHF.

The CDR3 DNA follows: TGTGCCAGCAGCCGGGACAGGTATGCTTTCTTT. Translated, it gives CASSRDRYAFF. The rearrangement links TRBV6-1 to TRBJ1-1; 8 bases are a match to TRBD1. The CDR3 totals 11 residues. CDR1 and CDR2 from the germline V gene are MNHNS and SASEGT. With 6 bases clipped from V and 11 bases from J, the junction kept 5 bases outside the gene matches.

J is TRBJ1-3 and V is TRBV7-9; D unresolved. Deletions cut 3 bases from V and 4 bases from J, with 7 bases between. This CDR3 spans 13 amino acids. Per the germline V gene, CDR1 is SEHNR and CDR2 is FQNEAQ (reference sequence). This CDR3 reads CASSFGQGNTIYF. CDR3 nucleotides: TGTGCCAGCAGCTTTGGCCAGGGAAACACCATATATTTT.

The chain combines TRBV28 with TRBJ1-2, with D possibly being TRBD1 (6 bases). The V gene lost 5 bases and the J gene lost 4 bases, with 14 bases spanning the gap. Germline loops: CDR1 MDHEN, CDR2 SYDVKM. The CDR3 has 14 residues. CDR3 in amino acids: CASSEGGLTYGYTF. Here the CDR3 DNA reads TGTGCCAGCAGTGAGGGGGGACTTACCTATGGCTACACCTTC.

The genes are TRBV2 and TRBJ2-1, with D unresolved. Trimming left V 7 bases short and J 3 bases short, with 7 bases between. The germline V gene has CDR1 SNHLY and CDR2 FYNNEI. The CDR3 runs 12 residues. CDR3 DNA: TGTGCCAGCATGCCTTACTACAATGAGCAGTTCTTC. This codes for CASMPYYNEQFF.